The 14 T cell receptor beta chains below were found in one sample sequenced in a study of CD8 T cells in ankylosing spondylitis. MiXCR, run by TCRdb on the 5' RACE reads, gives a single entry per CDR3 protein. The sample includes 40,000 or so distinct CDR3 sequences, around 2.9% seen only once; the top ten take 4.6%. Sequencing was done on a sample of blood, either unsorted or a sorted T cell fraction (not recorded which). The source of these receptors is a male donor with ankylosing spondylitis or in good health (not recorded which).

This clonotype was found many times. The genes are TRBV9 and TRBJ2-5; unclear D gene. V was shortened by 0 bases and J by 1 base, with 7 bases between the two germline ends. Per the germline V gene, CDR1 is SGDLS and CDR2 is YYNGEE. The length of the CDR3 is 14 residues. The CDR3: CASSVGNGQETQYF. The CDR3 DNA sequence: TGTGCCAGCAGCGTAGGGAACGGCCAAGAGACCCAGTACTTC.

This clonotype was counted ten times or more. The chain joins TRBV9 to TRBJ2-1; D perhaps matches TRBD2 (6 bases). Trimming shortened V by 8 bases and J by 6 bases, and 18 bases separated the two germline ends. Germline V gives CDR1 SGDLS, CDR2 YYNGEE. The CDR3 covers 14 residues. CDR3 region: CASGGAGSRNEQFF. The CDR3 coding sequence is TGTGCCAGTGGCGGGGCAGGGTCTCGCAATGAGCAGTTCTTC.

This clonotype was detected ten times or more. In DNA form, the CDR3 reads TGTGCCAGCAGCGTAAAGGAGACAGGTCGGGAGCAGTACTTC. It specifies CASSVKETGREQYF. The chain joins TRBV9 to TRBJ2-7, with D perhaps TRBD1 (6 bases). Germline CDR1 is SGDLS and CDR2 is YYNGEE. The CDR3 contains 14 residues. V lost 1 base and J lost 7, with 15 bases in between.

This clonotype has more than one count but fewer than ten. The chain recombines TRBV9 with TRBJ2-7, with TRBD2 matching over 11 bases. Germline CDR1 SGDLS, CDR2 YYNGEE. Unmatched junction bases numbered 8, after V lost 0 bases and J lost 0 bases. This CDR3 is 18 amino acids long. CDR3 nucleotide sequence: TGTGCCAGCAGCGTAGCCCCTAGCGGGAGGACAACCTCCTACGAGCAGTACTTC. Translation: CASSVAPSGRTTSYEQYF.

There are many counts of this clonotype. The chain is built from TRBV9 and TRBJ2-3, with no clear D. Germline V gives CDR1 SGDLS, CDR2 YYNGEE. This CDR3 is 13 amino acids long. V shed 0 bases and J shed 11 bases, with 13 bases lying between them. CDR3 region: CASSVGRNTGQYF. In DNA form, the CDR3 reads TGTGCCAGCAGCGTAGGCCGGAACACGGGGCAGTATTTT.

This clonotype was picked up many times. The chain is built from TRBV9 and TRBJ2-5, with 13 positions matching TRBD2. Trimming at V came to 4 bases and at J to 4 bases, leaving 13 bases not matched to a gene. The germline gives CDR1 SGDLS, CDR2 YYNGEE. The CDR3 is made up of 18 amino acids. The CDR3 sequence: CASSFSPGLAGRIETQYF. The DNA of the CDR3 is TGTGCCAGCAGCTTTTCCCCGGGACTAGCGGGAAGAATAGAGACCCAGTACTTC.

This clonotype has ten or more counts. V usage is TRBV9 and J usage is TRBJ1-1, with a possible D match to TRBD1 (5 bases). With 0 bases removed from V and 5 bases from J, the gap between germline ends came to 11 bases. This CDR3 is built from 14 residues. Germline V gene lookup returns CDR1 SGDLS and CDR2 YYNGEE. DNA for the CDR3: TGTGCCAGCAGCGTAGGACAGTTGAGGACTGAAGCTTTCTTT. Its translation is CASSVGQLRTEAFF.

This clonotype occurred many times. The chain is built from TRBV29-1 and TRBJ1-2, with D perhaps matching TRBD1 (5 bases). The germline CDR1 and CDR2 sequences are SQVTM and ANQGSEA. The ends were cut back, 8 bases at V and 2 bases at J, with 9 bases in the middle. The CDR3 has 11 residues. The CDR3 loop reads CSHGDNYGYTF. Here the CDR3 DNA reads TGCAGCCATGGGGACAACTATGGCTACACCTTC.

This clonotype has ten or more counts. The chain joins TRBV9 to TRBJ2-1, with a weak D call TRBD2 (6 bases). The CDR3 spans 16 residues. The germline gives CDR1 SGDLS, CDR2 YYNGEE. Trimming removed 4 bases at V and 0 bases at J, with 14 bases between. The CDR3 DNA reads TGTGCCAGCAGCTGGGGAGGACTGAGCTCCTACAATGAGCAGTTCTTC. This encodes CASSWGGLSSYNEQFF.

Ten or more counts support this clonotype. The J gene is TRBJ1-5, the V gene TRBV9; D is ambiguous. The CDR3 consists of 15 residues. The V gene's germline CDR1 is SGDLS and CDR2 YYNGEE. The V and J ends lost 3 bases and 3 bases respectively, with 13 bases between them. CDR3 in amino acids: CASSATYSSNQPQHF. CDR3 coding DNA: TGTGCCAGCAGCGCCACTTACAGTTCCAATCAGCCCCAGCATTTT. The full variable domain, with the rest looked up from reference TRBV9 and TRBJ1-5, is DSGVTQTPKHLITATGQRVTLRCSPRSGDLSVYWYQQSLDQGLQFLIQYYNGEERAKGNILERFSAQQFPDLHSELNLSSLELGDSALYFCASSATYSSNQPQHFGDGTRLSIL.

This clonotype has a count of ten or more. V and J are TRBV9 and TRBJ2-7; the D gene is possibly TRBD1 (6 bases). V gave up 4 bases and J gave up 0 bases, with 11 bases separating them. CDR3 length: 14 amino acids. Germline V gives CDR1 SGDLS, CDR2 YYNGEE. Here the CDR3 reads CASSNRDPSYEQYF. CDR3 nucleotide sequence: TGTGCCAGCAGCAACAGGGACCCCTCCTACGAGCAGTACTTC.

There are many counts of this clonotype. The rearrangement joins TRBV9 to TRBJ1-5; TRBD1 aligns across 8 bases. Germline values: CDR1 SGDLS, CDR2 YYNGEE. There are 14 residues in the CDR3. The J segment lost 7 bases and the V segment lost 3 bases, leaving 6 bases of the junction unmatched. The CDR3 is CASSASGQDQPQHF. The CDR3 nucleotides are TGTGCCAGCAGCGCGTCGGGACAGGACCAGCCCCAGCATTTT.

This clonotype was picked up many times. The V gene is TRBV9, the J gene TRBJ1-4; TRBD1 matches at 7 bases. J was trimmed by 7 bases and V by 0 bases; bases with no gene match: 6. Germline V lookup: CDR1 SGDLS, CDR2 YYNGEE. CDR3 length: 15 residues. The CDR3 region is CASSVGPGGSEKLFF. The CDR3 DNA follows: TGTGCCAGCAGCGTAGGACCAGGGGGTAGTGAAAAACTGTTTTTT.

This clonotype has ten or more counts. The chain employs TRBV9 and TRBJ2-4; TRBD1 matches at 8 bases. The CDR3 is 14 amino acids. Germline V gene data show CDR1 as SGDLS and CDR2 as YYNGEE. J was trimmed by 8 bases and V by 3 bases; bases with no gene match: 7. CDR3 in amino acids: CASSGQGMSDIQYF. The CDR3, as DNA: TGTGCCAGCAGCGGACAGGGGATGTCGGACATTCAGTACTTC.